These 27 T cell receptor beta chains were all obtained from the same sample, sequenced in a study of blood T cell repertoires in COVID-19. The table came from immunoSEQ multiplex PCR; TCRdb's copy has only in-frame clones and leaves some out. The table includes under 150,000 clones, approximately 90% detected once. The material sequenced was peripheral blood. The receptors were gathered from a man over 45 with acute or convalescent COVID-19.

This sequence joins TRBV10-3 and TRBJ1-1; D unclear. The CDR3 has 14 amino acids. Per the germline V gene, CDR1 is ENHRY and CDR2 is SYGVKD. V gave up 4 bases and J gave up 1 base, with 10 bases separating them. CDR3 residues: CAISVAASNTEAFF. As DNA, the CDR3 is TGTGCCATCAGTGTTGCGGCTTCGAACACTGAAGCTTTCTTT.

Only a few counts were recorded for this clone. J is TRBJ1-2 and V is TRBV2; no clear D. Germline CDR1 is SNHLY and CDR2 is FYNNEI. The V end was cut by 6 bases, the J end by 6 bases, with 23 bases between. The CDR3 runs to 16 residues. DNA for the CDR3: TGTGCCAGCAGGGCCGGACGTCGAGCGGACTATGATGGCTACACCTTC. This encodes CASRAGRRADYDGYTF.

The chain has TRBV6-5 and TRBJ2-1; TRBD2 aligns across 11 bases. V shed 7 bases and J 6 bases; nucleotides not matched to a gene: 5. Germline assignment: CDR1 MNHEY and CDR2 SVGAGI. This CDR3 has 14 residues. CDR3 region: CASTKTSGGNEQFF. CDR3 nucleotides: TGTGCCAGCACCAAAACTAGCGGGGGCAATGAGCAGTTCTTC.

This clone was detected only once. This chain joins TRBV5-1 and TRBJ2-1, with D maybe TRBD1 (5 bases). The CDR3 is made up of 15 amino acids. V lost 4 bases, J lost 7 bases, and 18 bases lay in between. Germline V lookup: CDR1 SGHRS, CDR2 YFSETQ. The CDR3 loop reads CASSQGTFKGNEQFF. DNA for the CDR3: TGCGCCAGCAGCCAGGGAACTTTTAAGGGGAATGAGCAGTTCTTC.

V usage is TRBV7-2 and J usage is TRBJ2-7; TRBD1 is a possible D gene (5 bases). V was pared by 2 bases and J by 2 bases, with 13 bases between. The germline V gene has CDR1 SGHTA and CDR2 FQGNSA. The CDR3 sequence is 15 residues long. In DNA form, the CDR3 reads TGTGCCAGCAGCTTACAGGGCAGGGAAACCTACGAGCAGTACTTC. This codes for CASSLQGRETYEQYF.

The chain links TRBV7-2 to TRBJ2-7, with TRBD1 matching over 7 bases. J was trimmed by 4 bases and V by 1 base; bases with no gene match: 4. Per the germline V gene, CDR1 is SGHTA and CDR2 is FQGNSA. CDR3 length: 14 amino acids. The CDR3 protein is CASSLGRTGYEQYF. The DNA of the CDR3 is TGTGCCAGCAGCTTAGGGAGGACAGGTTACGAGCAGTACTTC.

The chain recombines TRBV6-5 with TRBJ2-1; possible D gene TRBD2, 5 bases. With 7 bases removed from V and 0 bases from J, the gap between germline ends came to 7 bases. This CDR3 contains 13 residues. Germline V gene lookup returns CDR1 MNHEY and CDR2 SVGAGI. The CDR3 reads CASKTSSYNEQFF. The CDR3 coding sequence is TGTGCCAGCAAAACTAGCTCCTACAATGAGCAGTTCTTC.

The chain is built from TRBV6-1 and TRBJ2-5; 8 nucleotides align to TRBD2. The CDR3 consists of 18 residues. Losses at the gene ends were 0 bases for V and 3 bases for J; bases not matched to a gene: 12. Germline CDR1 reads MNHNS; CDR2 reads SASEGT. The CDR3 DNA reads TGTGCCAGCAGTGAAGCGAAGGGGAGACTAGCGCCGGAAGAGACCCAGTACTTC. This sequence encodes CASSEAKGRLAPEETQYF.

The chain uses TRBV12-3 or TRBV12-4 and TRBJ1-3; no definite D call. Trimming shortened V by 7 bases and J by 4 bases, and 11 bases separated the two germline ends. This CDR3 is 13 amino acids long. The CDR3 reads CASTPNSGNTIYF. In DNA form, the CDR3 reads TGTGCCAGCACCCCTAATTCAGGAAACACCATATATTTT.

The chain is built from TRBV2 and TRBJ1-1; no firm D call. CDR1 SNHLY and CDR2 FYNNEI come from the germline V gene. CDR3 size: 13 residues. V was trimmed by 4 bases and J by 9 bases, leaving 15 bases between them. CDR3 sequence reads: CASSVEGILKAFF. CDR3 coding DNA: TGTGCCAGCAGTGTCGAGGGTATCCTCAAAGCTTTCTTT.

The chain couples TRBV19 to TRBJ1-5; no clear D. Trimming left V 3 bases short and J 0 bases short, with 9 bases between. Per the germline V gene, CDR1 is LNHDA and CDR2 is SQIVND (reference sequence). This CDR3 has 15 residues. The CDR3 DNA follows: TGTGCCAGTAGTATCCTGCGGAATAGCAATCAGCCCCAGCATTTT. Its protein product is CASSILRNSNQPQHF.

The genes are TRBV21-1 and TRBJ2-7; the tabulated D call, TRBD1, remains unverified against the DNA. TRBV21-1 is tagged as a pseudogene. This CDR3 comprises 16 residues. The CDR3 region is CASSKGKTGPTYEQYF. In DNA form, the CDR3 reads TGTGCCAGCAGCAAAGGAAAGACAGGGCCTACCTACGAGCAGTACTTC.

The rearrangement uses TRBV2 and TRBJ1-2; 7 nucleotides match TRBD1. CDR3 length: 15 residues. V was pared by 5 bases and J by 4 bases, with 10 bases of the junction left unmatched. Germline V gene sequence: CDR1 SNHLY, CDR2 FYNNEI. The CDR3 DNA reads TGTGCCAGCAGTCCACTCACAGGGGTGCGCTATGGCTACACCTTC. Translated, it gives CASSPLTGVRYGYTF.

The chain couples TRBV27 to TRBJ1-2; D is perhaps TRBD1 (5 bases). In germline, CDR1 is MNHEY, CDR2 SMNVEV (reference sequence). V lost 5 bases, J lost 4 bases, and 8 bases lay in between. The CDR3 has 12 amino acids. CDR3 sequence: CASSDSLYGYTF. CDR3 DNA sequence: TGTGCCAGCAGTGACAGCCTCTATGGCTACACCTTC.

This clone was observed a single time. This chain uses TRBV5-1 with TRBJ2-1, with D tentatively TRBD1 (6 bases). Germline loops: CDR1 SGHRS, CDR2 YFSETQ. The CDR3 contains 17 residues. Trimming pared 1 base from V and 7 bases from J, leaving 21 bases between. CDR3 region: CASSLRIQEWGQNEQFF. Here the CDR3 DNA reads TGCGCCAGCAGCTTGAGGATACAGGAATGGGGACAAAATGAGCAGTTCTTC.

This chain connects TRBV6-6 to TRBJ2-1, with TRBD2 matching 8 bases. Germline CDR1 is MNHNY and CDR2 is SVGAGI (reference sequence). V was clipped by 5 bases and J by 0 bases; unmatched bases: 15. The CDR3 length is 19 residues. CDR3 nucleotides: TGTGCCAGCAGTCTAGCGGCGGGAGGCGGCCGAAGCTCCTACAATGAGCAGTTCTTC. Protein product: CASSLAAGGGRSSYNEQFF.

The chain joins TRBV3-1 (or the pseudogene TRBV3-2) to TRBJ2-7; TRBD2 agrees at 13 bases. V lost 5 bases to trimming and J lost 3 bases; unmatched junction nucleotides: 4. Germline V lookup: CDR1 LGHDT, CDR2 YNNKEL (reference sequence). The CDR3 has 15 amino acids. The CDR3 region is CASSILAGGSYEQYF. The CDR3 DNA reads TGTGCCAGCAGCATACTAGCGGGAGGGAGCTACGAGCAGTACTTC.

CDR3 residues: CASRENTGGDKFF. The CDR3 coding sequence is TGTGCCAGCAGAGAAAATACAGGGGGCGATAAGTTCTTC. The chain joins TRBV2 to TRBJ2-1; 9 nucleotides match TRBD1. V shed 6 bases and J 14 bases; nucleotides not matched to a gene: 11. Per germline, CDR1 SNHLY and CDR2 FYNNEI. There are 13 residues in the CDR3.

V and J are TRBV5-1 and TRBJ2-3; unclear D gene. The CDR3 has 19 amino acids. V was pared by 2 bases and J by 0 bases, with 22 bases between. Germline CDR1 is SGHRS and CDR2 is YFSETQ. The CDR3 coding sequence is TGCGCCAGCAGCTTAACATTGGTACGACATTCTCCTAGCACAGATACGCAGTATTTT. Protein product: CASSLTLVRHSPSTDTQYF.

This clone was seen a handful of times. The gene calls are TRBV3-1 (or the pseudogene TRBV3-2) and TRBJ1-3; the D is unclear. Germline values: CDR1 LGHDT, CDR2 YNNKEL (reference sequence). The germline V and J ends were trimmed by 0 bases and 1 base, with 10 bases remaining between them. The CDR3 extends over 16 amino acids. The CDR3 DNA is TGTGCCAGCAGCCAAGATTCGGGGTGGTCTGGAAACACCATATATTTT. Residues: CASSQDSGWSGNTIYF.

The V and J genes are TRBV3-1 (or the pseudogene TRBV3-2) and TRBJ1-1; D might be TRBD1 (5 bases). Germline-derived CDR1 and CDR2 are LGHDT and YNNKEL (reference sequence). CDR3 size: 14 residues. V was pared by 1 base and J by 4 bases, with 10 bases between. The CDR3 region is CASSQGGRGTEAFF. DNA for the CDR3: TGTGCCAGCAGCCAAGGAGGGAGGGGCACTGAAGCTTTCTTT.

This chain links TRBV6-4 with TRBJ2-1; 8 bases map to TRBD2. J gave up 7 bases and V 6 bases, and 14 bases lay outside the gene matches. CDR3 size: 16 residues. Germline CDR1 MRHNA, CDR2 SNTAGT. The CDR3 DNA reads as TGTGCCAGCAGGGACCGGGAACGGGAGGGGGGTAATGAGCAGTTCTTC. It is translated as CASRDREREGGNEQFF.

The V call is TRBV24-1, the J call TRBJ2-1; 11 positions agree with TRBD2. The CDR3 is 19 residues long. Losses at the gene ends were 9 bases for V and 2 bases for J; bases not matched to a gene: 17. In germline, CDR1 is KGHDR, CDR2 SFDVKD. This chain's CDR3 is CATSQPGASGRSPYNEQFF. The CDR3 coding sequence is TGTGCCACCTCTCAACCCGGGGCTAGCGGGAGGAGCCCCTACAATGAGCAGTTCTTC.

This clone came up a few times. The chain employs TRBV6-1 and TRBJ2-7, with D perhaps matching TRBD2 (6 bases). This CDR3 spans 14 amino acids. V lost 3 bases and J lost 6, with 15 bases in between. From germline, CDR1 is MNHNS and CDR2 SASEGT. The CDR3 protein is CASSEGSGVAEQYF. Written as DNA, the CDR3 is TGTGCCAGCAGTGAGGGTAGCGGCGTAGCCGAGCAGTACTTC.

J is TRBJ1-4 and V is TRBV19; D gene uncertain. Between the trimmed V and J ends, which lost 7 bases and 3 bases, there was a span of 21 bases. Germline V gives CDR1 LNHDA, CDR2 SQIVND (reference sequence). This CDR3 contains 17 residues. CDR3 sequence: CASTKGRRREANEKLFF. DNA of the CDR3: TGTGCCAGTACCAAAGGACGCCGAAGGGAGGCTAATGAAAAACTGTTTTTT. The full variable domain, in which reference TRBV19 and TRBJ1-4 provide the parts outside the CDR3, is DGGITQSPKYLFRKEGQNVTLSCEQNLNHDAMYWYRQDPGQGLRLIYYSQIVNDFQKGDIAEGYSVSREKKESFPLTVTSAQKNPTAFYLCASTKGRRREANEKLFFGSGTQLSVL.

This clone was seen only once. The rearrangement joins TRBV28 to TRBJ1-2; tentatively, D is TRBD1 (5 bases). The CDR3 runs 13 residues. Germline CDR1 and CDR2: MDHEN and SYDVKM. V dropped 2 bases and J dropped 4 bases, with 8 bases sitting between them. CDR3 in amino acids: CASSLGQGYGYTF. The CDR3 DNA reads TGTGCCAGCAGTTTAGGTCAGGGCTATGGCTACACCTTC.

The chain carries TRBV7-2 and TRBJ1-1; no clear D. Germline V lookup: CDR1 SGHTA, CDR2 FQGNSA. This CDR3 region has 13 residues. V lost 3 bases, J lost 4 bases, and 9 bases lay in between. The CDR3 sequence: CASSFKTRTEAFF. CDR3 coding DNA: TGTGCCAGCAGCTTTAAGACACGCACTGAAGCTTTCTTT.